What follows is one TCR beta chain and its context. Its binding antigen is unknown. Base quality data are lacking; no much larger clone is found one base away. As encoded in the germline V gene, CDR1 is MNHEY while CDR2 is SVGAGI. The trim is 2 bases for V and 1 base for J, with a gap of 11 bases between the germline ends. From the cysteine up to the phenylalanine, the CDR3 has a length of 15 residues. Here the CDR3 DNA is all that survives: 45 bases in frame from base 1. In Seattle, one collaborating source enrolled patients while the infection was active and tracked those patients longitudinally over the course of disease. Whole blood was collected in K2EDTA tubes by collaborating institutions according to the institutions' own protocols. For TCRbeta analysis, collaborators shipped samples as frozen whole blood, isolated PBMCs, or DNA extracted from either of those sample types. These data originate in a study of blood T cell repertoires in COVID-19 (dated by TCRdb to 2020 to 2021). Regarding the study in general: Samples covering the acute and convalescent phases of COVID-19 were provided by collaborators in the United States, Italy and Spain. The repertoires were made available in a free public database intended to serve as a resource for research on the immune response to SARS-CoV-2. A de-identified subject ID, COVID-19 status, age in years and sex were almost always included in the sample metadata. The material from the prospective study consisted of cDNA or gDNA derived from T cells, B-cell-depleted T cells, or PBMCs. The samples were drawn from the first 160 participants of the ongoing ImmuneRACE study and from 1,254 subjects provided by 6 global collaborators. The dataset comprised deeply sampled blood TCRbeta repertoires from subjects exposed to, actively infected with, or recovered from COVID-19. HLA class I and class II types, where available, came from metadata supplied by the sample provider rather than from assay-based typing.

General findings and caveats noted by the study authors: The quantity of clinical and demographic metadata differed by source and by participant and was supplied without curation.

The immunoSEQ Assay, a bias-controlled multiplex PCR, was used to amplify TCRbeta CDR3 regions from genomic DNA. Under the source paper's analysis protocol: Nucleated cell counts per sample were estimated from amplification of reference gene primers within the assay. To quantify the absolute abundance of each unique TCRbeta CDR3 rearrangement, sequence reads were collapsed and filtered. For each sample, productive Simpson clonality was calculated as the square root of Simpson's diversity index over productive rearrangements. The table comes from immuneACCESS by way of TCRdb, which keeps in-frame sequences with V and J called. Part of the clones is missing from these tables; in studies checked, under half for an unresolved V gene and the rest for unknown reasons. V and J calls and clone size are as listed in that table; D and trimming were resolved from the DNA. Counted in this sample were fewer than 300,000 clones; approximately 88% of them appeared once. Of the sample, roughly 1.6% falls within the top ten clones.

The source material was peripheral blood. The chain links TRBV6-5 with TRBJ1-1, and the D gene may be TRBD1, 5 bases matching. This clonotype originated in a human donor with COVID-19, enrolled during active disease. The donor label of this sample is uncertain. The CDR3 region: CASSYGADGNTEAFF. The sequenced DNA: TGTGCCAGCAGTTACGGGGCAGACGGGAACACTGAAGCTTTCTTT.